This TCR beta chain originates from a study of T cells in Graves' hyperthyroidism and ophthalmopathy (dated by TCRdb to between 2018 and 2021). In terms of the full investigation: Peripheral blood was collected at initial diagnosis, before any treatment. To identify distinguishing TCR V-J signatures, a discovery cohort of around 100 patients was used, comprising fewer than 45 with Graves' ophthalmopathy and some 60 with stable Graves' hyperthyroidism. Prospective prediction of ophthalmopathy was tested in an independent validation cohort consisting of 18 hyperthyroidism patients and approximately 16 patients who later progressed to ophthalmopathy. The approximately 98 discovery patients were randomly divided into training and test sets at a 7:3 ratio. The study also compared thyroid tissue and blood T-cell repertoires from several Graves' hyperthyroidism patients. After sampling, hyperthyroidism patients received methimazole starting at 30 mg daily, and ophthalmopathy patients received high-dose intravenous methylprednisolone. TCR Vbeta CDR3 sequencing of roughly 140 peripheral blood samples (over 40 ophthalmopathy, around 80 hyperthyroidism and approximately 17 progressor patients) is reported in the paper.

A remark on this clonotype: This clone's antigen is unknown. Base qualities were left out, and no much larger clone turns up one base away.

Hyperthyroidism patients were newly diagnosed, with disease duration under 2 months, and aged 18 to 65 years. Any patient with an uncontrolled infection, another autoimmune disease, pregnancy or lactation was excluded. Diagnoses were based on clinical symptoms, serum thyroxine and TRAb, thyroid ultrasound and orbital computed tomography. Blood from progressor patients was drawn when they were first diagnosed with hyperthyroidism, before any ophthalmopathy symptoms appeared. PBMCs were isolated from 10 ml of fresh peripheral blood by Ficoll-Paque density gradient centrifugation. Progressor patients were defined as those initially diagnosed with Graves' hyperthyroidism in whom ophthalmopathy developed during follow-up. Trizol reagent was used to extract total RNA, and RNA quality was then checked on an Agilent 2100 Bioanalyzer. V gives up 0 bases and J gives up 1 base, and the segment between their germline ends measures 7 bases. From the cysteine up to the phenylalanine, the CDR3 has a length of 15 residues. Left in the record is the CDR3 DNA by itself, 45 bases read in frame from the first base. From the germline V gene, CDR1 is SGHRS and CDR2 is YFSETQ.

What the work shows at the level of the full study, not this receptor alone: Sample size was not statistically predetermined, and investigators were not blinded to group allocation. A 13 V-J signature model separated ophthalmopathy from stable hyperthyroidism, with roughly 88% sensitivity and 81.08% specificity in cross-validation and 80%/75% in testing. Blood samples also contained most of the expanded thyroid clonotypes (frequency above 0.001), which suggests that blood repertoires may reflect thyroid immune responses. During validation, the model predicted progression to ophthalmopathy a median of around 7 months ahead of onset, with 60% to 71% sensitivity and 72.22% specificity.

Amplification of TCR beta CDR3 regions was carried out from RNA transcripts. The first round of RT-PCR for the TCR CDR3 was performed with the HTBI primer set and the Qiagen OneStep RT-PCR kit. A second multiplex PCR round built the libraries, followed by size selection and purification. Paired-end sequencing of the libraries was performed with 100 bp reads on an Illumina HiSeq2000. Regarding the original processing steps: SOAPnuke was used to process the raw data, throwing out any read that contained adapters or uncalled bases, had a mean Phred below 15, or lacked an exact constant-primer or identifier match. COPE v1.2.5 was used to merge the high-quality paired reads, and each unique nucleotide sequence was defined as a clonotype. MiTCR v1.1 was used to align clonotypes to the IMGT TRBV, TRBD and TRBJ reference segments. Analysis was restricted to V-J combinations with a frequency above 0.0001, which covered about 99% of repertoires. A TCS score was defined as the ratio of F50 (clonal expansion) to E x V (chaos), with BLOSUM62-based TCRdist applied between CDR3 peptides within each V-J. Welch's t-statistics and random forest reduced around 510 V-J features to about 12, which were used in a naive Bayes classifier (R e1071). TCRdb applied fastp at Q25 and MiXCR to the public reads, then kept only in-frame beta chains. Rows matching on CDR3 protein sequence are summarized as one entry with the most common DNA and genes. These V and J calls originate from TCRdb's pipeline instead of the authors' own analysis. The sample data list 550,000 to 650,000 distinct CDR3 sequences, and 11% to 15% of these were observed just once. Roughly 5.5% of the sample is taken by the ten largest.

This clonotype was obtained from a woman in her twenties or thirties with Graves' hyperthyroidism that later progressed to Graves' ophthalmopathy. The chain couples TRBV5-1 to TRBJ2-2; the D gene lacks a confident call. The sample comprised blood. The CDR3 region reads CASSLAGQNTGELFF. The sequence in DNA is TGCGCCAGCAGCTTGGCCGGTCAGAACACCGGGGAGCTGTTTTTT. The CDR3 plus the reference TRBV5-1 and TRBJ2-2 genes for the other parts give the full variable domain: KAGVTQTPRYLIKTRGQQVTLSCSPISGHRSVSWYQQTPGQGLQFLFEYFSETQRNKGNFPGRFSGRQFSNSRSEMNVSTLELGDSALYLCASSLAGQNTGELFFGEGSRLTVL.